This entry concerns a single TCR beta chain. Its antigen remains unknown. This specimen belongs to a study of naive and memory T cell subsets. Sequential positive selection took CD4 T cells first, then CD8 T cells. Looked up from germline, CDR1 is MNHEY and CDR2 is SMNVEV (reference sequence). The CDR3 extends over 13 amino acids. V was pared by 6 bases and J by 6 bases, with 7 bases of the junction left unmatched. Broader study findings: Findings for naive and memory subsets could not be checked against ground truth. Clonotypes are single alpha or beta chains, not paired receptors.

Both TRBC1 and TRBC2 were covered by a beta constant-region primer of two equimolar oligonucleotides. Ligation attached a single-stranded oligonucleotide with a 12-nucleotide UMI and the SP2 primer to the cDNA 3' end. TCRdb independently ran MiXCR on the UMI-ligation and nested PCR reads; one entry per CDR3 protein. Counted here are fewer than 40,000 distinct CDR3 sequences, about an eighth occurring once; the ten biggest clones make up 20% to 25%. This TCR derives from a human donor in good health. The sample consisted of effector memory CD4+ T cells from blood. Subset indicated: effector memory, CD45RA- CD27-. J is TRBJ1-1 and V is TRBV27; 7 bases map to TRBD1. Here the CDR3 reads CASRKTGTAEAFF. The CDR3 nucleotides are TGTGCCAGCAGGAAGACAGGGACGGCTGAAGCTTTCTTT.